One sample yielded the 8 T cell receptor beta chains listed below, sequenced in a study of HIV-infected patients and healthy controls. Alpha and beta constant-region primers primed reverse transcription of around 0.5 ug RNA. Each of the alpha and beta chains got its own library through chain-specific third strand synthesis with indices. TCRdb used MiXCR to reprocess the 5' RACE reads, holding one entry per CDR3 protein. The sample has roughly 15,000 distinct CDR3 sequences, roughly a tenth seen once. All unsorted peripheral T cells were captured because whole blood was used without fractionation. The specimen was blood. The source of these receptors is an adult in good health.

This clonotype was picked up many times. The gene calls are TRBV20-1 and TRBJ2-3; 11 bases are a match to TRBD2. The V segment lost 2 bases and the J segment 5 bases; nucleotides outside the gene matches: 3. The CDR3 is 14 amino acids. Germline CDR1 reads DFQATT; CDR2 reads SNEGSKA (reference sequence). The CDR3: CSARLAGGQDTQYF. The DNA of the CDR3 is TGCAGTGCTAGATTAGCGGGGGGGCAAGATACGCAGTATTTT.

This clonotype appeared a few times. V and J are TRBV30 and TRBJ2-7, with D possibly matching TRBD1 (5 bases). CDR1 and CDR2 (germline): GTSNPN, SVGIG (reference sequence). Trimming removed 0 bases at V and 7 bases at J, with 10 bases between. The CDR3 runs to 12 residues. CDR3 in DNA: TGTGCCTGGAGTGTACGCTCAGGGGAGCAGTACTTC. Residues: CAWSVRSGEQYF.

This clonotype is categorized as medium-sized. The chain employs TRBV7-9 and TRBJ1-2; 11 bases line up with TRBD1. The CDR3 is made up of 14 amino acids. Germline assignment: CDR1 SEHNR and CDR2 FQNEAQ (reference sequence). V lost 8 bases and J lost 0; bases outside the gene matches: 2. Written as DNA, the CDR3 is TGTGCCAGCGGGGGACAGGGGGCTAACTATGGCTACACCTTC. Translating gives CASGGQGANYGYTF.

This clonotype showed up just a few times. The chain uses TRBV7-3 and TRBJ1-1, with D possibly being TRBD1 (6 bases). CDR3 size: 12 residues. CDR1 is SGHTA, CDR2 FQGTGA, per germline. Trimming removed 5 bases at V and 7 bases at J, with 11 bases between. CDR3 bases: TGTGCCAGCAGCCCGCAAGGGGGTGAAGCTTTCTTT. It codes for CASSPQGGEAFF.

This chain joins TRBV9 and TRBJ1-4, with D perhaps TRBD1 (5 bases). Germline V gene lookup returns CDR1 SGDLS and CDR2 YYNGEE. The V and J ends lost 0 bases and 0 bases respectively, with 12 bases between them. The CDR3 has 17 amino acids. The CDR3 protein is CASSVEDTPATNEKLFF. For the CDR3, the DNA is TGTGCCAGCAGCGTAGAGGACACTCCTGCAACTAATGAAAAACTGTTTTTT.

The sample holds many counts of this clonotype. V and J are TRBV27 and TRBJ1-5; D is ambiguous. The germline V gene has CDR1 MNHEY and CDR2 SMNVEV (reference sequence). Trimming removed 2 bases at V and 7 bases at J, with 12 bases between. This CDR3 has 14 amino acids. The DNA of the CDR3 is TGTGCCAGCAGTTTAGCGGGGTGGGTGCAGCCCCAGCATTTT. Translating gives CASSLAGWVQPQHF.

Within the sample, this clonotype is medium-sized (0.01 to 0.1%). This sequence joins TRBV4-3 and TRBJ1-1; D gene unclear. The germline CDR1 and CDR2 sequences are LGHNA and YSLEER. The V end lost 1 base, the J end lost 7 bases, and 10 bases lay between the germline ends. CDR3 size: 13 residues. The CDR3 DNA follows: TGCGCCAGCAGCCAAGGGCGGGCCTATGAAGCTTTCTTT. It yields the protein CASSQGRAYEAFF.

By sample share, this clonotype is medium-sized. The CDR3 here is CASSFYDRATNEKLFF. In nucleotides, the CDR3 is TGTGCCAGCAGCTTTTATGACCGGGCAACTAATGAAAAACTGTTTTTT. This sequence joins TRBV5-5 and TRBJ1-4; D remains ambiguous. The V gene lost 2 bases and the J gene lost 0 bases, with 11 bases spanning the gap. From germline, CDR1 is SGHKS and CDR2 YYEKEE (reference sequence). CDR3 size: 16 residues. Complete variable domain (other parts from reference TRBV5-5 and TRBJ1-4): DAGVTQSPTHLIKTRGQQVTLRCSPISGHKSVSWYQQVLGQGPQFIFQYYEKEERGRGNFPDRFSARQFPNYSSELNVNALLLGDSALYLCASSFYDRATNEKLFFGSGTQLSVL.